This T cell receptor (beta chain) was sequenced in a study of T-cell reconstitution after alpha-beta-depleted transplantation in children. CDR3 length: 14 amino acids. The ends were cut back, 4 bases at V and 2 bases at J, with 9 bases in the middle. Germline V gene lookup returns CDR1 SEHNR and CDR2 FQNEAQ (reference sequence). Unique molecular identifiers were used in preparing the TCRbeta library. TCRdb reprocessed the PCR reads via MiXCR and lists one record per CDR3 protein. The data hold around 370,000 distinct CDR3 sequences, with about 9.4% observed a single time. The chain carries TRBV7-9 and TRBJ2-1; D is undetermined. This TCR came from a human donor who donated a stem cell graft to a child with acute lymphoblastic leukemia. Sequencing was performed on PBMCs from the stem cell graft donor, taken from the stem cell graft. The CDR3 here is CASSWTDTYNEQFF. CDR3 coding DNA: TGTGCCAGCAGCTGGACCGATACCTACAATGAGCAGTTCTTC. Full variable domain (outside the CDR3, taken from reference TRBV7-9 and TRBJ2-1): DTGVSQNPRHKITKRGQNVTFRCDPISEHNRLYWYRQTLGQGPEFLTYFQNEAQLEKSRLLSDRFSAERPKGSFSTLEIQRTEQGDSAMYLCASSWTDTYNEQFFGPGTRLTVL.